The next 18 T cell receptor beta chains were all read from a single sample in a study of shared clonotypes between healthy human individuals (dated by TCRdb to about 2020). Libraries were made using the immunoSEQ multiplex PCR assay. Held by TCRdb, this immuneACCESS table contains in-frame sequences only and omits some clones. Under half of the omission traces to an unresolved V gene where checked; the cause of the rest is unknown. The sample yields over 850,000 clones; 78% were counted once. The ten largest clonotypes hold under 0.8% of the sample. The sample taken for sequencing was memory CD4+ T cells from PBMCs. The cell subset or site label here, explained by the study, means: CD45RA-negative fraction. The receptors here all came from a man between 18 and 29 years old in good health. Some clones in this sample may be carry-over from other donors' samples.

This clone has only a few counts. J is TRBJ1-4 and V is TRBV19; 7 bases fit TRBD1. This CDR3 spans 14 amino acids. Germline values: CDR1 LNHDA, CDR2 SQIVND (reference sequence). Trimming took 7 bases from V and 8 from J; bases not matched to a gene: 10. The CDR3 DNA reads TGTGCCAGTACCGGGCCCAACAGGGGCGAAAAACTGTTTTTT. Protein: CASTGPNRGEKLFF. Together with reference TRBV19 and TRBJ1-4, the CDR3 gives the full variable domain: DGGITQSPKYLFRKEGQNVTLSCEQNLNHDAMYWYRQDPGQGLRLIYYSQIVNDFQKGDIAEGYSVSREKKESFPLTVTSAQKNPTAFYLCASTGPNRGEKLFFGSGTQLSVL.

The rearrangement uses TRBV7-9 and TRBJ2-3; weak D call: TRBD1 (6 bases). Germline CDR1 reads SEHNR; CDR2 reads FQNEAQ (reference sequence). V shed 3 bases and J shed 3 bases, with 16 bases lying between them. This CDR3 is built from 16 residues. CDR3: CASSFPPGQATDTQYF. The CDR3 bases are TGTGCCAGCAGCTTTCCCCCGGGACAAGCAACAGATACGCAGTATTTT.

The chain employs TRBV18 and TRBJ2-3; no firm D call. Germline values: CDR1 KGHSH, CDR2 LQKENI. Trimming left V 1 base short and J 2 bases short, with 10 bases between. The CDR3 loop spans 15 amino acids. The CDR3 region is CASSPQGASTDTQYF. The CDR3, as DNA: TGTGCCAGCTCACCACAAGGCGCCTCCACAGATACGCAGTATTTT.

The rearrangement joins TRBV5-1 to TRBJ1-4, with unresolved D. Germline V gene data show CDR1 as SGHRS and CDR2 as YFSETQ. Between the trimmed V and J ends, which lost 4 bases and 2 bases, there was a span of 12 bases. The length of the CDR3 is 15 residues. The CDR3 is CASSLVGGTNEKLFF. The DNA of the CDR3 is TGCGCCAGCAGCCTGGTCGGAGGGACTAATGAAAAACTGTTTTTT. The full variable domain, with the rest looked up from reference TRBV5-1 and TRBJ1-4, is KAGVTQTPRYLIKTRGQQVTLSCSPISGHRSVSWYQQTPGQGLQFLFEYFSETQRNKGNFPGRFSGRQFSNSRSEMNVSTLELGDSALYLCASSLVGGTNEKLFFGSGTQLSVL.

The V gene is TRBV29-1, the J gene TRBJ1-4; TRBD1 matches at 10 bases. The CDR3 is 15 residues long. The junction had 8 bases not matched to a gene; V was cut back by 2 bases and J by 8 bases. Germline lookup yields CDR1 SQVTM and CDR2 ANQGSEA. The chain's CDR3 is CSVEYFDRGQEKLFF. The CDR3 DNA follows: TGCAGCGTTGAATACTTCGACAGGGGGCAAGAAAAACTGTTTTTT.

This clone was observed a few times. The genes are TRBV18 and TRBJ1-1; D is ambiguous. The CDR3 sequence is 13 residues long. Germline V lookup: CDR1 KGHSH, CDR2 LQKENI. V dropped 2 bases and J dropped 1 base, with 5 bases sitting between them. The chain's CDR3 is CASSPWQNTEAFF. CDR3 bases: TGTGCCAGCTCACCATGGCAGAACACTGAAGCTTTCTTT. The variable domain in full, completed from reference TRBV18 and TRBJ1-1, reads NAGVMQNPRHLVRRRGQEARLRCSPMKGHSHVYWYRQLPEEGLKFMVYLQKENIIDESGMPKERFSAEFPKEGPSILRIQQVVRGDSAAYFCASSPWQNTEAFFGQGTRLTVV.

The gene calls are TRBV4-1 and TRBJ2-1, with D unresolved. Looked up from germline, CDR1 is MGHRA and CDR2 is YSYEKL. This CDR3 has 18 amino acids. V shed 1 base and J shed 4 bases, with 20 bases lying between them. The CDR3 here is CASSQGRYAEPGYNEQFF. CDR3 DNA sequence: TGCGCCAGCAGCCAAGGTCGTTATGCCGAGCCTGGTTACAATGAGCAGTTCTTC.

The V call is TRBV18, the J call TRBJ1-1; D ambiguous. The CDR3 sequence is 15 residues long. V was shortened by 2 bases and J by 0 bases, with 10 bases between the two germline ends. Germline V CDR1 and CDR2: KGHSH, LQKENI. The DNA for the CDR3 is TGTGCCAGCTCACCAATTGTGGTTATGAACACTGAAGCTTTCTTT. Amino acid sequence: CASSPIVVMNTEAFF.

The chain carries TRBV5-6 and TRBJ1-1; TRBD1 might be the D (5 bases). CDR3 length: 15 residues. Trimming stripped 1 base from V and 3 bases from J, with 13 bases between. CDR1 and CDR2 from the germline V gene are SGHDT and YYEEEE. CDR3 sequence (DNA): TGTGCCAGCAGCTTGACAGGAGTAAGGGACACTGAAGCTTTCTTT. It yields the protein CASSLTGVRDTEAFF.

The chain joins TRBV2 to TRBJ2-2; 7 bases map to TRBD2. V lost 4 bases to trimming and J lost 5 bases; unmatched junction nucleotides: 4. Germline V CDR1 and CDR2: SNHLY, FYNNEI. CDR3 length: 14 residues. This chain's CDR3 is CASSVERGTGELFF. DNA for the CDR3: TGTGCCAGCAGTGTTGAGCGGGGAACCGGGGAGCTGTTTTTT.

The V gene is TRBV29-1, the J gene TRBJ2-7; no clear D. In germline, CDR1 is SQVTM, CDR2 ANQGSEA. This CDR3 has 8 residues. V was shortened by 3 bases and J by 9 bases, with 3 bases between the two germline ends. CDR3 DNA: TGCAGCGTTGATGGGCAGTACTTC. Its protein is CSVDGQYF.

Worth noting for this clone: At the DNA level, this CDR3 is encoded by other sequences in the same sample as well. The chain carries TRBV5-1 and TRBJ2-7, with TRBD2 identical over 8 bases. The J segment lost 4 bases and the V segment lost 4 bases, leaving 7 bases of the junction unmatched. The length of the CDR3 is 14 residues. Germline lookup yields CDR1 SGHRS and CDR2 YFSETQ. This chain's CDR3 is CASSVTGTSYEQYF. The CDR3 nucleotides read TGCGCCAGCAGCGTTACCGGGACTAGTTACGAGCAGTACTTC.

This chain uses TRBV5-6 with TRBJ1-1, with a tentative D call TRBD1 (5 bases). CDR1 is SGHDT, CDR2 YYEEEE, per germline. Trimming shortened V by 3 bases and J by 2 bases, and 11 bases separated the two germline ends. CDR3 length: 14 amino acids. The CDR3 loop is CASSSDSTNTEAFF. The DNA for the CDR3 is TGTGCCAGCAGCTCCGACAGCACCAACACTGAAGCTTTCTTT.

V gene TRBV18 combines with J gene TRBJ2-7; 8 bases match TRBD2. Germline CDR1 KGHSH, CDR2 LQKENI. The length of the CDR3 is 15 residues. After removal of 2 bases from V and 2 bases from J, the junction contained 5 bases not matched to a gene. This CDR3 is CASSPGVAGPYEQYF. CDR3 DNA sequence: TGTGCCAGCTCACCAGGCGTAGCGGGACCCTACGAGCAGTACTTC.

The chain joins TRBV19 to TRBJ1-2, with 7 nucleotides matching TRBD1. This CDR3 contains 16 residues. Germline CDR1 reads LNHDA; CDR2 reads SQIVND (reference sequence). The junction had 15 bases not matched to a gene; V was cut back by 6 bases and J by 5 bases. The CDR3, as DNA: TGTGCCAGTAGCCACTTCCCCAAGACAGGGATGTATGGCTACACCTTC. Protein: CASSHFPKTGMYGYTF.

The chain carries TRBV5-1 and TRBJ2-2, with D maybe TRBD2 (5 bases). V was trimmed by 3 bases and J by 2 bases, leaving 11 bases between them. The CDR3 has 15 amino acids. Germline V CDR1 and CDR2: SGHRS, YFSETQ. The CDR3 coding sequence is TGCGCCAGCAGCTCGAACCTAGCCAACACCGGGGAGCTGTTTTTT. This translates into CASSSNLANTGELFF.

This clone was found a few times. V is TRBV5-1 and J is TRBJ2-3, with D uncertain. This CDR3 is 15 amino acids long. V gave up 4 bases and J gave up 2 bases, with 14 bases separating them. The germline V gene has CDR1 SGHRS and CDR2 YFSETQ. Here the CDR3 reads CASSGDWPYTDTQYF. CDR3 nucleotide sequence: TGCGCCAGCAGCGGGGATTGGCCTTACACAGATACGCAGTATTTT. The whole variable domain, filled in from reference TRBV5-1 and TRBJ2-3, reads KAGVTQTPRYLIKTRGQQVTLSCSPISGHRSVSWYQQTPGQGLQFLFEYFSETQRNKGNFPGRFSGRQFSNSRSEMNVSTLELGDSALYLCASSGDWPYTDTQYFGPGTRLTVL.

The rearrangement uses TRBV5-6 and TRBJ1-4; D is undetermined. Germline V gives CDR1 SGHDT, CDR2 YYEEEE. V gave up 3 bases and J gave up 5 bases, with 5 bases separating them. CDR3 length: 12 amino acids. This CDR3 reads CASSSSNEKLFF. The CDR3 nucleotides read TGTGCCAGCAGCTCATCGAATGAAAAACTGTTTTTT.